This T cell receptor beta chain originates from a study of response to subunit inactivated influenza vaccine. Trimming removed 6 bases from V and 6 bases from J; junction bases left unmatched: 1. Looked up from germline, CDR1 is MNHNS and CDR2 is SASEGT. The CDR3 is 13 residues long. TCRdb re-called the RT-PCR reads through MiXCR, storing one row per CDR3 protein. Here the sample spans hundreds of thousands of distinct CDR3 sequences, approximately 14% being singletons. The source material was PBMCs from blood, sampled 12 days after vaccination. The V and J genes are TRBV6-1 and TRBJ2-2; 10 bases agree with TRBD1. The sequence was collected from a man aged 45 to 65 who received an inactivated influenza vaccine. The CDR3 is CASRGTGAGELFF. The CDR3 nucleotides read TGTGCCAGCAGAGGGACAGGGGCCGGGGAGCTGTTTTTT.